This entry lists 11 T cell receptor beta chains sequenced from one sample in a study of blood T cells in healthy people across ages. PCR was performed a second time for about 7 to 12 cycles using a sample-barcoded 5' primer and a J-beta primer mix. From the 5' RACE reads, TCRdb called clonotypes with MiXCR, one entry per CDR3 protein. The table shows about a million distinct CDR3 sequences, with about 53% occurring only once. The specimen sequenced was blood. The receptors derive from a woman aged 60-75 years in good health.

V gene TRBV4-1 combines with J gene TRBJ2-4; D might be TRBD1 (6 bases). V was cut by 0 bases and J by 15 bases, with 15 bases left in between. CDR1 is MGHRA and CDR2 is YSYEKL in the germline V gene. The CDR3 covers 13 residues. As DNA, the CDR3 is TGCGCCAGCAGCCAAGAAGGGGGATACGAGCGGTACTTC. Translated, it gives CASSQEGGYERYF.

V and J are TRBV20-1 and TRBJ2-3; 8 bases line up with TRBD2. CDR1 and CDR2 from the germline V gene are DFQATT and SNEGSKA (reference sequence). After removal of 4 bases from V and 6 bases from J, the junction contained 9 bases not matched to a gene. CDR3 size: 14 residues. CDR3 region: CSATPGGLRDTQYF. The CDR3 DNA reads as TGCAGTGCTACGCCGGGGGGGCTACGGGATACGCAGTATTTT.

V is TRBV20-1 and J is TRBJ2-1; 8 nucleotides match TRBD1. The CDR3 runs to 14 residues. With V trimmed by 4 bases and J by 8 bases, 10 bases remained unmatched. From germline, CDR1 is DFQATT and CDR2 SNEGSKA (reference sequence). CDR3 region: CSATYRGILHEQFF. The CDR3 bases are TGCAGTGCTACGTACAGGGGGATCCTCCATGAGCAGTTCTTC.

There are a few counts of this clonotype. The V gene is TRBV21-1, the J gene TRBJ2-3. TRBV21-1 is a listed pseudogene. This CDR3 contains 12 residues. DNA for the CDR3: TGTGCCAGCAGCAGAGTCTCAGATACGCAGTATTTT. As protein: CASSRVSDTQYF.

The chain uses TRBV20-1 and TRBJ2-7, with D unresolved. With the DNA end fitting TRBJ2-5 better, the J assignment may be wrong. CDR1 and CDR2 from the germline V gene are DFQATT and SNEGSKA (reference sequence). The CDR3 runs 14 residues. For the CDR3, the DNA is TGCAGTGCTAGTCCCTTGGGTAGCTTGAAGACCCAGTACTTC. Translation: CSASPLGSLKTQYF.

The chain has TRBV4-2 and TRBJ2-5; TRBD2 matches 11 bases. V lost 1 base to trimming and J lost 0 bases; unmatched junction nucleotides: 10. There are 19 residues in the CDR3. The germline V gene encodes CDR1 LGHNA and CDR2 YNFKEQ. CDR3 in amino acids: CASSQVLGASGGYQETQYF. DNA of the CDR3: TGTGCCAGCAGCCAAGTCCTGGGGGCTAGCGGGGGGTACCAAGAGACCCAGTACTTC.

This rearrangement joins TRBV4-1 to TRBJ2-5, with TRBD2 as a possible D gene (6 bases). The ends were cut back, 4 bases at V and 5 bases at J, with 17 bases in the middle. CDR1 is MGHRA and CDR2 is YSYEKL in the germline V gene. This CDR3 is 15 amino acids long. CDR3: CASSPWRGLVETQYF. CDR3 sequence (DNA): TGCGCCAGCAGCCCGTGGAGGGGCTTGGTGGAGACCCAGTACTTC.

This rearrangement joins TRBV18 to TRBJ2-3; tentative D call: TRBD2 (6 bases). V lost 4 bases and J 4 bases, leaving 12 bases between the germline ends. Germline V gives CDR1 KGHSH, CDR2 LQKENI. The CDR3 is made up of 14 amino acids. The CDR3 reads CASSLPGVPDTQYF. The CDR3 DNA is TGTGCCAGCTCACTTCCGGGAGTCCCAGATACGCAGTATTTT.

The chain employs TRBV6-6 and TRBJ2-5, with D perhaps TRBD1 or TRBD2 (5 bases each). The DNA end is a closer match to TRBJ2-7, so the J assignment may be wrong. Germline V gives CDR1 MNHNY, CDR2 SVGAGI (reference sequence). This CDR3 is built from 13 residues. In nucleotides, the CDR3 is TGTGCCAGCAATCGGGACGCCGCGAACGAGCAGTACTTC. This sequence encodes CASNRDAANEQYF.

This clonotype occurred once. The V and J genes are TRBV4-1 and TRBJ2-1; no firm D call. This CDR3 spans 18 amino acids. The V end lost 0 bases, the J end lost 0 bases, and 15 bases lay between the germline ends. The V gene's germline CDR1 is MGHRA and CDR2 YSYEKL. CDR3 region: CASSQDLPGPSSYNEQFF. The CDR3 nucleotides are TGCGCCAGCAGCCAAGATTTGCCAGGTCCGAGCTCCTACAATGAGCAGTTCTTC.

This clonotype showed up just a few times. The V gene is TRBV4-1, the J gene TRBJ2-5, with D unclear. V lost 1 base and J lost 11, with 20 bases in between. The CDR3 totals 15 residues. Germline CDR1 is MGHRA and CDR2 is YSYEKL. The CDR3 loop reads CASSQVPLDGYEQYF. The CDR3 DNA follows: TGCGCCAGCAGCCAAGTGCCCTTGGACGGGTATGAGCAGTACTTC.